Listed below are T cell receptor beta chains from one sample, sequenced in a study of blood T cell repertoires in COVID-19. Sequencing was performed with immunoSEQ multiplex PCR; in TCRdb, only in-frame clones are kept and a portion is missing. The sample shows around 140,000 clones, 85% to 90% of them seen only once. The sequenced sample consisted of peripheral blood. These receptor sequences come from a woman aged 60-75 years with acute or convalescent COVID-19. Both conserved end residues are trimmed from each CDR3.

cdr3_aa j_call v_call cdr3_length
AWERTGLFGYT TRBJ1-2 TRBV30 11
ASGRGHSNQPQH TRBJ1-5 TRBV2 12
SATRWNEQF TRBJ2-1 TRBV20-1 9
ASSPQGSYGYT TRBJ1-2 TRBV14 11
ASSENLELYGYT TRBJ1-2 TRBV6-1 12
ASSTLAGGQYEQY TRBJ2-7 TRBV3-1/TRBV3-2 13
AWSVSFGNTIY TRBJ1-3 TRBV30 11
ASKGQTSSYEQY TRBJ2-7 TRBV19 12
ARGEGNPTDTQY TRBJ2-3 TRBV30 12
ASSQVTDYGYT TRBJ1-2 TRBV4-1 11
ASSQVGDRGGYT TRBJ1-2 TRBV11-1 12
SVDTFSGGVKSNYGYT TRBJ1-2 TRBV29-1 16
ASSFNRPMTYNEQF TRBJ2-1 TRBV7-2 14
ASSQAISNQPQH TRBJ1-5 TRBV2 12
ASSSQGEKYGYT TRBJ1-2 TRBV18 12
ASSLAGQPQH TRBJ1-5 TRBV5-6 10
ASIRGESSYEQY TRBJ2-7 TRBV2 12
ASSQGTSGATDTQY TRBJ2-3 TRBV3-1/TRBV3-2 14
ASSIQGLANTEAF TRBJ1-1 TRBV7-3 13
AIMGQGEDTQY TRBJ2-3 TRBV10-3 11
ASTEQGWGYGYT TRBJ1-2 TRBV19 12
ASRGSTDTQY TRBJ2-3 TRBV6-5 10
ASSTRGPTDTQY TRBJ2-3 TRBV28 12
ASRSTDTQY TRBJ2-3 TRBV6-5 9
ASSPGTASGNTIY TRBJ1-3 TRBV18 13
ASSLRGPGTEAF TRBJ1-1 TRBV27 12
ASSLRGGIYGYT TRBJ1-2 TRBV27 12
ASSQSTGWQKLF TRBJ1-4 TRBV7-9 12
ASSFGTSYNEQF TRBJ2-1 TRBV5-6 12
ASSLELNTEAF TRBJ1-1 TRBV7-9 11
AISGPGQGSTGELF TRBJ2-2 TRBV10-3 14
ASSYSQVPTDTQY TRBJ2-3 TRBV6-5 13
ASSKGLIPFRAGQENQPQH TRBJ1-5 TRBV21-1 19
ASSRSGLAGSTDTQY TRBJ2-3 TRBV14 15
ASSVGTSFTDTQY TRBJ2-3 TRBV9 13
ASSVQGSHEQY TRBJ2-7 TRBV9 11
ASSLQRGEETQY TRBJ2-5 TRBV4-3 12
ASSLPPGRGEKLF TRBJ1-4 TRBV11-1 13